These 10 T cell receptor beta chains share one sample of origin, sequenced in a study of T cells in Graves' hyperthyroidism and ophthalmopathy. RNA transcripts provided the source from which TCR beta CDR3 regions were amplified. Initially, a first-round RT-PCR of the TCR CDR3 employed the HTBI primer set. TCRdb redid the calling of the multiplex PCR reads with MiXCR, one entry per CDR3 protein. The data hold hundreds of thousands of distinct CDR3 sequences, with 12% to 15% observed a single time. Sequencing was done on a sample of blood. Receptors originate from a woman aged 18-29 years with Graves' hyperthyroidism.

This clonotype has a count of ten or more. The V gene is TRBV28, the J gene TRBJ1-1, with 7 bases fitting TRBD1. The V gene's germline CDR1 is MDHEN and CDR2 SYDVKM. This CDR3 region has 16 residues. With V trimmed by 5 bases and J by 7 bases, 16 bases remained unmatched. As DNA, the CDR3 is TGTGCCAGCAGTCCCCCGGAGGCAGGGGGTTTTAATGAAGCTTTCTTT. Amino acids: CASSPPEAGGFNEAFF.

The V gene is TRBV30, the J gene TRBJ1-2, with 8 positions matching TRBD1. V lost 1 base, J lost 4 bases, and 2 bases stayed unmatched. This CDR3 has 13 amino acids. Germline CDR1 is GTSNPN and CDR2 is SVGIG (reference sequence). The CDR3: CAWSEGQAYGYTF. CDR3 nucleotide sequence: TGTGCCTGGAGTGAGGGACAGGCCTATGGCTACACCTTC.

This clonotype occurred a few times. CDR3 coding DNA: TGCAGTGCTAGAGGCAGGGCAAACTATGGCTACACCTTC. Protein product: CSARGRANYGYTF. The chain employs TRBV20-1 and TRBJ1-2, with D possibly TRBD1 on 5 matching bases. Germline CDR1 reads DFQATT; CDR2 reads SNEGSKA (reference sequence). Deletions cut 1 base from V and 2 bases from J, with 8 bases between. The CDR3 has 13 residues.

This clonotype was seen many times. The rearrangement joins TRBV7-3 to TRBJ2-3; no clear D gene. The length of the CDR3 is 14 residues. In germline, CDR1 is SGHTA, CDR2 FQGTGA. Between the trimmed V and J ends, which lost 5 bases and 1 base, there was a span of 10 bases. The CDR3 DNA sequence: TGTGCCAGCAGCCAAAGTGGTCGCACAGATACGCAGTATTTT. Translated, it gives CASSQSGRTDTQYF.

This clonotype was recorded at least ten times. V usage is TRBV20-1 and J usage is TRBJ1-3, with no clear D. Between the trimmed V and J ends, which lost 2 bases and 0 bases, there was a span of 23 bases. There are 19 residues in the CDR3. Germline V CDR1 and CDR2: DFQATT, SNEGSKA (reference sequence). The CDR3 loop reads CSARKPSTAPPYSGNTIYF. In nucleotides, the CDR3 is TGCAGTGCTAGAAAACCCTCTACGGCGCCGCCCTACTCTGGAAACACCATATATTTT.

This clonotype was counted a few times. The rearrangement links TRBV24-1 to TRBJ2-3, with D perhaps being TRBD1 or TRBD2 (5 bases each). CDR1 and CDR2 (germline): KGHDR, SFDVKD. The CDR3 is 15 amino acids. V lost 3 bases, J lost 5 bases, and 14 bases lay in between. CDR3 residues: CATSDARGPGDTQYF. The CDR3 region has the DNA TGTGCCACCAGTGATGCCCGGGGACCCGGAGATACGCAGTATTTT.

This clonotype has at least ten counts. The chain combines TRBV7-6 with TRBJ1-1; 7 bases align to TRBD1. J gave up 5 bases and V 4 bases, and 4 bases lay outside the gene matches. CDR1 and CDR2 from the germline V gene are SGHVS and FNYEAQ. The CDR3 has 13 residues. CDR3 DNA sequence: TGTGCCAGCAGCTCAAGGGGGCAGACTGAAGCTTTCTTT. This codes for CASSSRGQTEAFF.

This clonotype was picked up many times. The J gene is TRBJ2-7, the V gene TRBV7-9; D ambiguous. V was trimmed by 4 bases and J by 7 bases, leaving 14 bases between them. CDR1 SEHNR and CDR2 FQNEAQ come from the germline V gene (reference sequence). CDR3 length: 13 residues. This CDR3 is CASSSSLVSEQYF. The CDR3 DNA reads as TGTGCCAGCAGCTCCTCGCTGGTGAGTGAGCAGTACTTC.

This clonotype came up many times. The genes are TRBV27 and TRBJ2-7, with D possibly TRBD1 on 5 matching bases. Germline lookup yields CDR1 MNHEY and CDR2 SMNVEV (reference sequence). Trimming took off 3 bases at V and 9 bases at J, with 18 bases between the two ends. The CDR3 length is 14 residues. CDR3 residues: CASSLGVGLLRQYF. The CDR3 nucleotides are TGTGCCAGCAGTTTGGGCGTGGGGCTTCTGAGGCAGTACTTC.

This clonotype was detected many times. This chain joins TRBV15 and TRBJ2-1, with TRBD2 as a possible D gene (6 bases). V shed 0 bases and J shed 5 bases, with 17 bases lying between them. The CDR3 runs 17 residues. Germline CDR1 and CDR2: LNHNV and YYDKDF (reference sequence). The CDR3 spells CATSRDLALFINNEQFF. The CDR3 DNA reads as TGTGCCACCAGCAGAGATCTAGCGTTATTTATCAACAATGAGCAGTTCTTC.